The 23 T cell receptor beta chains given below trace back to one sample, sequenced in a study of blood T cell repertoires in COVID-19. Method: immunoSEQ multiplex PCR; TCRdb's copy keeps in-frame clones and lacks some. In the table there are around 150,000 clones, about 86% of which are singletons. Sequences were obtained from peripheral blood. The source is a woman in her 70s with COVID-19, enrolled during active disease.

V and J are TRBV7-9 and TRBJ2-5; TRBD2 matches at 13 bases. The germline V gene encodes CDR1 SEHNR and CDR2 FQNEAQ (reference sequence). V was pared by 5 bases and J by 2 bases, with 11 bases of the junction left unmatched. CDR3 length: 18 residues. The CDR3 loop is CASSQGLAGAISQETQYF. The DNA of the CDR3 is TGTGCCAGCAGCCAAGGACTAGCGGGGGCCATTTCACAAGAGACCCAGTACTTC.

The chain links TRBV28 to TRBJ1-5; TRBD1 aligns across 10 bases. The CDR3 length is 15 residues. The germline V gene has CDR1 MDHEN and CDR2 SYDVKM. V shed 8 bases and J 8 bases; nucleotides not matched to a gene: 12. CDR3 nucleotides: TGTGCCAGCCGCCACCGGGACAGGGGTGGAGAGCCCCAGCATTTT. Translating it yields CASRHRDRGGEPQHF.

Points on this clone: A read error may account for a junction end that differs from germline. This rearrangement joins TRBV10-3 to TRBJ1-6, with 9 bases fitting TRBD1. Germline V lookup: CDR1 ENHRY, CDR2 SYGVKD. There are 18 residues in the CDR3. CDR3 loop: CAISPGTGRGSSNSPLHF. CDR3 nucleotides: TGTGCCATCAGTCCCGGGACAGGGCGCGGCTCCTCTAATTCACCCCTCCACTTT.

The chain carries TRBV6-5 and TRBJ2-5; a weak D match, TRBD1 (6 bases). The CDR3 consists of 14 residues. CDR1 is MNHEY and CDR2 is SVGAGI in the germline V gene. Trimming took 6 bases from V and 4 from J, leaving 15 bases between them. In DNA, the CDR3 is TGTGCCAGCAGGAGGGACATCTCAGGAGAGACCCAGTACTTC. Translating it yields CASRRDISGETQYF.

The V and J genes are TRBV5-1 and TRBJ1-2; no clear D. CDR1 and CDR2 (germline): SGHRS, YFSETQ. The germline V and J ends were trimmed by 4 bases and 7 bases, with 14 bases remaining between them. This CDR3 comprises 13 residues. The CDR3 reads CASSETWAGGYTF. CDR3 coding DNA: TGCGCCAGCAGCGAAACCTGGGCGGGTGGCTACACCTTC.

This clone was seen a few times. The CDR3 region is CASSLGQATNEKLFF. The CDR3 DNA follows: TGTGCCAGCAGTTTGGGACAGGCAACTAATGAAAAACTGTTTTTT. The chain has TRBV6-5 and TRBJ1-4; 8 bases map to TRBD1. The germline CDR1 and CDR2 sequences are MNHEY and SVGAGI. Unmatched junction bases numbered 1, after V lost 4 bases and J lost 0 bases. This CDR3 has 15 amino acids.

The chain recombines TRBV7-6 with TRBJ2-5; TRBD2 is a possible D gene (6 bases). Germline V gene data show CDR1 as SGHVS and CDR2 as FNYEAQ. The V gene lost 5 bases and the J gene lost 4 bases, with 14 bases spanning the gap. The CDR3 consists of 14 residues. CDR3 sequence reads: CASSPTGVGETQYF. CDR3 nucleotides: TGTGCCAGCAGCCCGACGGGGGTAGGAGAGACCCAGTACTTC. Together with reference TRBV7-6 and TRBJ2-5, the CDR3 gives the full variable domain: GAGVSQSPRYKVTKRGQDVALRCDPISGHVSLYWYRQALGQGPEFLTYFNYEAQQDKSGLPNDRFSAERPEGSISTLTIQRTEQRDSAMYRCASSPTGVGETQYFGPGTRLLVL.

V gene TRBV19 combines with J gene TRBJ2-7; no reliable D call. Germline V gene data show CDR1 as LNHDA and CDR2 as SQIVND (reference sequence). The CDR3 is 13 residues long. V was cut by 3 bases and J by 1 base, with 7 bases left in between. CDR3 sequence (DNA): TGTGCCAGTAGTATTGCCCAGTCCTACGAGCAGTACTTC. This gives the protein CASSIAQSYEQYF.

The J gene is TRBJ2-3, the V gene TRBV5-1, with D possibly matching TRBD2 (6 bases). The CDR3 spans 15 residues. V gave up 4 bases and J gave up 2 bases, with 14 bases separating them. Germline values: CDR1 SGHRS, CDR2 YFSETQ. CDR3 residues: CASSPGEFATDTQYF. The DNA for the CDR3 is TGCGCCAGCAGCCCGGGGGAGTTCGCCACAGATACGCAGTATTTT.

The J gene is TRBJ1-2, the V gene TRBV5-6, with D possibly matching TRBD1 (6 bases). This CDR3 region has 16 residues. V lost 2 bases to trimming and J lost 8 bases, with 22 bases between them. CDR1 SGHDT and CDR2 YYEEEE come from the germline V gene. For the CDR3, the DNA is TGTGCCAGCAGCTTCTACAACACCCAGGGGATGGGCGGCTACACCTTC. It codes for CASSFYNTQGMGGYTF.

The chain is built from TRBV20-1 and TRBJ2-7, with 7 bases aligning to TRBD1. Germline V gene sequence: CDR1 DFQATT, CDR2 SNEGSKA (reference sequence). V lost 3 bases to trimming and J lost 0 bases; unmatched junction nucleotides: 5. The CDR3 length is 14 residues. The CDR3 reads CSASQTGSSYEQYF. As DNA, the CDR3 is TGCAGTGCTAGTCAGACAGGGAGCTCCTACGAGCAGTACTTC.

The chain links TRBV7-6 to TRBJ2-2, with TRBD1 matching 7 bases. Germline-derived CDR1 and CDR2 are SGHVS and FNYEAQ. This CDR3 is built from 16 residues. V shed 6 bases, J shed 0 bases, and the junction held 7 bases outside the gene matches. CDR3 nucleotide sequence: TGTGCCAGCAGGGCTAACAGGGGCACGAACACCGGGGAGCTGTTTTTT. Translated: CASRANRGTNTGELFF.

The chain recombines TRBV7-2 with TRBJ1-1; 7 bases fit TRBD1. J was trimmed by 5 bases and V by 5 bases; bases with no gene match: 11. The CDR3 sequence is 15 residues long. Per the germline V gene, CDR1 is SGHTA and CDR2 is FQGNSA. The CDR3 is CASSPRTPGGTEAFF. CDR3 DNA sequence: TGTGCCAGCAGCCCGCGTACCCCAGGGGGGACTGAAGCTTTCTTT.

This clone was recorded only once. This sequence joins TRBV9 and TRBJ1-1; 7 bases are a match to TRBD1. Trimming cost V 4 bases and J 7 bases; bases outside gene matches: 4. The CDR3 spans 12 residues. CDR1 is SGDLS and CDR2 is YYNGEE in the germline V gene. CDR3: CASSNRQGEAFF. CDR3 sequence (DNA): TGTGCCAGCAGCAACCGACAGGGTGAAGCTTTCTTT.

The J gene is TRBJ2-3, the V gene TRBV4-2; 12 bases fit TRBD2. This CDR3 spans 15 amino acids. From germline, CDR1 is LGHNA and CDR2 YNFKEQ. V lost 4 bases to trimming and J lost 4 bases; unmatched junction nucleotides: 3. The CDR3 sequence: CASSPSGGAADTQYF. The CDR3 bases are TGTGCCAGCAGCCCTAGCGGGGGGGCTGCAGATACGCAGTATTTT.

The J gene is TRBJ2-1, the V gene TRBV5-5, with 11 bases that match TRBD1. CDR1 and CDR2 from the germline V gene are SGHKS and YYEKEE (reference sequence). Unmatched junction bases numbered 3, after V lost 4 bases and J lost 0 bases. This CDR3 spans 16 amino acids. The CDR3 protein is CASSGGTGGSYNEQFF. The CDR3 DNA is TGTGCCAGCAGCGGCGGGACAGGGGGCTCCTACAATGAGCAGTTCTTC.

The chain carries TRBV7-3 and TRBJ1-2, with 8 bases aligning to TRBD1. V lost 5 bases to trimming and J lost 7 bases; unmatched junction nucleotides: 12. The CDR3 is 15 amino acids. CDR1 is SGHTA and CDR2 is FQGTGA in the germline V gene. The DNA for the CDR3 is TGTGCCAGCAGCCCAAACCCAGGGGGCGCCTCTGGCTACACCTTC. It yields the protein CASSPNPGGASGYTF.

The V call is TRBV19, the J call TRBJ1-5; D is undetermined. The germline gives CDR1 LNHDA, CDR2 SQIVND (reference sequence). Trimming stripped 3 bases from V and 1 base from J, with 10 bases between. The CDR3 extends over 15 amino acids. CDR3 DNA sequence: TGTGCCAGTAGTATCCCCGGGAGAAGCAATCAGCCCCAGCATTTT. Amino acids: CASSIPGRSNQPQHF.

The chain combines TRBV6-5 with TRBJ1-4; tentatively, D is TRBD1 (6 bases). V dropped 8 bases and J dropped 7 bases, with 14 bases sitting between them. The germline V gene has CDR1 MNHEY and CDR2 SVGAGI. CDR3 length: 13 amino acids. The CDR3 coding sequence is TGTGCCAGCGCGACAGGCGGTCGTGAAAAACTGTTTTTT. This sequence encodes CASATGGREKLFF.

V usage is TRBV5-1 and J usage is TRBJ2-3; TRBD2 agrees at 12 bases. This CDR3 has 16 residues. CDR1 and CDR2 from the germline V gene are SGHRS and YFSETQ. The ends lost 4 bases at V and 2 bases at J; junction bases unmatched: 5. The CDR3 nucleotides read TGCGCCAGCAGCCTGACTAGCGGGGGTAACACAGATACGCAGTATTTT. This encodes CASSLTSGGNTDTQYF.

The chain couples TRBV19 to TRBJ1-2; tentatively, D is TRBD1 (5 bases). V was clipped by 5 bases and J by 4 bases, with 14 bases between them. Per the germline V gene, CDR1 is LNHDA and CDR2 is SQIVND (reference sequence). The CDR3 has 14 residues. In DNA, the CDR3 is TGTGCCAGTAGTCTTGACAGAAGCTTCTATGGCTACACCTTC. As protein: CASSLDRSFYGYTF.

This rearrangement joins TRBV11-2 to TRBJ1-1; D gene unclear. CDR3 size: 15 residues. Deletions cut 5 bases from V and 0 bases from J, with 13 bases between. From germline, CDR1 is SGHAT and CDR2 FQNNGV. CDR3 protein: CASSPAWRMNTEAFF. Written as DNA, the CDR3 is TGTGCCAGCAGCCCCGCTTGGAGGATGAACACTGAAGCTTTCTTT.

The V and J genes are TRBV10-1 and TRBJ2-7, with 8 bases lining up with TRBD1. Germline V gene lookup returns CDR1 WNHNN and CDR2 SYGVQD (reference sequence). The CDR3 loop spans 14 amino acids. Germline trimming cut 6 bases from V and 2 bases from J; bases unmatched to any gene: 6. DNA of the CDR3: TGCGCCAGCAGGGGGACAGGCTTACCCTACGAGCAGTACTTC. Protein: CASRGTGLPYEQYF.